This T cell receptor beta chain emerged from a study of T-cell reconstitution after alpha-beta-depleted transplantation in children (TCRdb year 2016). With respect to the entire study: T-cell immune reconstitution after TCRalphabeta/CD19-depleted allogeneic hematopoietic cell transplantation in children was quantitatively tracked in the study by means of TCR repertoire profiling. The paper's findings and limits, for the study overall: In some patients, the high TCRbeta diversity seen at day 60 was put down to recipient T cells and intrathymic progenitors that had survived conditioning. The apparently early recovery of alphabetaT-cell counts about two months after transplant reportedly depended on only several hundred rapidly expanded clones that came from non-depleted graft cells. Over subsequent months, a decline in hyperexpanded clone frequencies was noted, and after one year, T-cell counts and TCRbeta diversity were mostly ascribed to newly produced T cells.

The library was built by means of PCR. Data came from an Illumina HiSeq 2500. To normalize quantification of the TCRbeta repertoire, the TCR libraries were built with molecular barcoding that relied on unique molecular identifiers. Starting from the raw public reads, TCRdb applied fastp trimming at Q25, assembled clones with MiXCR and retained in-frame beta chains. Every CDR3 protein is listed once, alongside the most common genes and DNA of its rows. Recorded for this sample are hundreds of thousands of distinct CDR3 sequences; about 26% of them occurred a single time. 2.6% of the sample belongs to the ten largest clones. The intended sense of this specimen's treatment or condition label: allogeneic hematopoietic cell transplantation with graft depleted of TCRalphabeta T cells and CD19 B cells. The transplant recipients were children given TCRalphabeta/CD19-depleted allogeneic hematopoietic cell grafts.

This clonotype was seen more than once but under ten times. Its antigen is currently not known. No per-base quality is available; no much larger clone lies one base away. The sequenced sample was PBMCs, obtained before TCRalphabeta/CD19-depleted stem cell transplant. This clonotype was obtained from a girl aged 2 to 10 with Fanconi anemia, due to receive a stem cell transplant.

The sequence in DNA is TGCAGCGTTGGCGGGACAGGGATCACAGATACGCAGTATTTT. The resulting protein is CSVGGTGITDTQYF. The chain was built from TRBV29-1 and TRBJ2-3, with 9 bases in between that match TRBD1. The CDR3 goes from the cysteine to the phenylalanine over 14 residues. Only the CDR3 region is kept as DNA, spanning 42 bases read in frame from base 1. From V the trimming removes 4 bases and from J it removes 2 bases, while the gene matches leave 4 bases of the junction unaccounted for. As encoded in the germline V gene, CDR1 is SQVTM while CDR2 is ANQGSEA.